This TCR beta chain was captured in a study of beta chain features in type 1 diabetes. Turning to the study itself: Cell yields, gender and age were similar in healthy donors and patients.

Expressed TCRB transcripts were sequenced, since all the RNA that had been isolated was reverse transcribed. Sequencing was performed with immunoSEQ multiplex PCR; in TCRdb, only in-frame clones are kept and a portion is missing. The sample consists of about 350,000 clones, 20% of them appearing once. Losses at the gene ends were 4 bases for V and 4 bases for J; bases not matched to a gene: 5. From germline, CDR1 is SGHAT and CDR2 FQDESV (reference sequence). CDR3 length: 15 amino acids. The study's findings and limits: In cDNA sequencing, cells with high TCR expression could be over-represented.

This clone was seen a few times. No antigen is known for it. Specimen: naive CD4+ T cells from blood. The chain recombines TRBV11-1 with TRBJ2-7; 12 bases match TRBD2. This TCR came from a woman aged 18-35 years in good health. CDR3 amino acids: CASSSTSGRRYEQYF. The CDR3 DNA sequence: TGTGCCAGCAGCTCTACTAGCGGGAGGAGGTACGAGCAGTACTTC.